This TCR beta chain derives from a study of cytomegalovirus exposure and HLA in healthy donors. Study context: HLA-typed donors were the source of approximately 80 million unique TCRs held in an early data release. Study-wide results and limits: Indistinguishable V segments, including TRBV6-2 and TRBV6-3, were excluded. Common viral pathogens (according to a later analysis) appeared linked to several of the most significant clusters. Trimming of TCR beta V- and J-genes showed a link, identified in a later analysis, to a missense DCLRE1C variant.

Per the germline V gene, CDR1 is DFQATT and CDR2 is SNEGSKA (reference sequence). The length of the CDR3 is 8 residues. About this clone: The antigen is not known. At one of its ends the junction is not consistent with the germline gene, which may arise from a read error.

The PCR was carried out with 60 Vbeta primers and 13 Jbeta primers. TCRdb keeps only in-frame clones here, not all; method: immunoSEQ multiplex PCR. This table lists 180,000 or so clones. The sequence came from a boy aged 5-17 years in good health and CMV-seronegative. Sequenced material: PBMCs. The gene calls are TRBV20-1 and TRBJ1-5; TRBD1 agrees at 7 bases. The CDR3 DNA is TGCAGTGCTGGGGACAGTACATTT. Residues: CSAGDSTF.